The clone carrying this T cell receptor (beta chain) has a single count. Antigen: not known. This sample is drawn from a study of blood T cells in healthy people across ages. With a J-beta primer mix and a sample-barcoded 5' primer, a second PCR ran 7 to 11 cycles. Each CDR3 protein gets one entry after TCRdb re-called the 5' RACE reads with MiXCR. Of roughly 1.7 million distinct CDR3 sequences in the sample, 34% were seen once. Whole-study results and caveats: Higher diversity, along with more naive CD4+ cells, distinguished long-lived donors from aged donors. Changes in expanded clonotypes were possibly confounded, as the CMV status of donors was unknown.

Sample: blood. This receptor was obtained from a woman aged 30 to 39 in good health.

The CDR3 here is CASSYQGGLSGNTIYF. The CDR3 coding sequence is TGTGCCAGCAGTTATCAAGGGGGTTTGTCTGGAAACACCATATATTTT. The genes are TRBV6-6 and TRBJ1-3; D perhaps matches TRBD1 (6 bases). Germline CDR1 MNHNY, CDR2 SVGAGI (reference sequence). The CDR3 has 16 residues. Trimming shortened V by 3 bases and J by 1 base, and 13 bases separated the two germline ends.